This entry lists 17 T cell receptor beta chains sequenced from one sample in a study of blood T cell repertoires in COVID-19 (dated by TCRdb to the early 2020s). The receptor library was made with the immunoSEQ multiplex PCR assay. TCRdb took over this immuneACCESS table, retaining in-frame rearrangements with V and J assigned. Such tables are incomplete; in checked studies, under half of the missing clones stem from an unresolved V gene, and the remainder is unexplained. For this sample there are a few hundred thousand clones; roughly 89% appear just once. Roughly 6.3% of the sample goes to the ten largest clones. Source material: PBMCs or T cells enriched from blood (not recorded which). Source of these receptors: a woman aged 40 to 49 who had recovered from COVID-19.

This sequence joins TRBV24-1 and TRBJ1-2; perhaps TRBD1 as D (6 bases). Germline V gene lookup returns CDR1 KGHDR and CDR2 SFDVKD. The CDR3 covers 14 residues. V lost 2 bases, J lost 8 bases, and 14 bases lay in between. CDR3: CATSDSDRGAGYTF. The CDR3 DNA sequence: TGTGCCACCAGTGATTCGGACAGAGGGGCCGGCTACACCTTC.

The CDR3 sequence: CASREGPRDTQYF. CDR3 coding DNA: TGTGCCAGCAGGGAGGGCCCCCGGGATACGCAGTATTTT. This chain links TRBV6-5 with TRBJ2-3, with D perhaps matching TRBD2 (6 bases). This CDR3 has 13 residues. V shed 6 bases and J shed 6 bases, with 13 bases lying between them. Germline CDR1 is MNHEY and CDR2 is SVGAGI.

The J gene is TRBJ1-5, the V gene TRBV28; D gene unclear. The CDR3 has 15 amino acids. Germline V gene sequence: CDR1 MDHEN, CDR2 SYDVKM. With 6 bases removed from V and 2 bases from J, the gap between germline ends came to 14 bases. CDR3 in amino acids: CASRVEGAGNQPQHF. The CDR3 nucleotides read TGTGCCAGCAGGGTCGAGGGAGCTGGCAATCAGCCCCAGCATTTT.

The chain has TRBV28 and TRBJ2-7; 7 nucleotides match TRBD1. J was trimmed by 4 bases and V by 7 bases; bases with no gene match: 7. The CDR3 contains 13 residues. The germline V gene has CDR1 MDHEN and CDR2 SYDVKM. DNA for the CDR3: TGTGCCAGCATAAGGGACAGCGATTACGAGCAGTACTTC. Its translation is CASIRDSDYEQYF.

V usage is TRBV12-3 or TRBV12-4 and J usage is TRBJ2-3; possible D gene TRBD1, 6 bases. The CDR3 is 12 amino acids. V lost 5 bases to trimming and J lost 5 bases, with 8 bases between them. CDR3 DNA sequence: TGTGCCAGCAGTCCCAGGGGAGATACGCAGTATTTT. Protein product: CASSPRGDTQYF.

V usage is TRBV18 and J usage is TRBJ2-1, with 13 bases lining up with TRBD2. The CDR3 runs to 13 residues. Germline CDR1 and CDR2: KGHSH and LQKENI. Trimming at V came to 5 bases and at J to 14 bases, leaving 6 bases not matched to a gene. This chain's CDR3 is CASSTGTSGMKFF. CDR3 bases: TGTGCCAGCTCAACCGGGACTAGCGGGATGAAGTTCTTC.

This rearrangement joins TRBV5-6 to TRBJ1-2, with D maybe TRBD1 (6 bases). The CDR3 has 14 amino acids. V lost 4 bases, J lost 6 bases, and 16 bases lay in between. Germline lookup yields CDR1 SGHDT and CDR2 YYEEEE. The CDR3 protein is CASSLATGLDGYTF. DNA of the CDR3: TGTGCCAGCAGCCTGGCGACAGGCCTCGATGGCTACACCTTC.

The chain combines TRBV7-9 with TRBJ2-7, with TRBD2 identical over 7 bases. CDR1 is SEHNR and CDR2 is FQNEAQ in the germline V gene (reference sequence). Trimming removed 2 bases from V and 0 bases from J; junction bases left unmatched: 7. The CDR3 sequence is 16 residues long. The CDR3: CASSLLTSWFSYEQYF. The CDR3 DNA reads as TGTGCCAGCAGCTTATTGACTAGCTGGTTCTCCTACGAGCAGTACTTC.

This clone was detected many times. The DNA of the CDR3 is TGTGCCAGCAGCCAACTAGCGGATAACACCGGGGAGCTGTTTTTT. This translates into CASSQLADNTGELFF. The chain joins TRBV7-9 to TRBJ2-2, with TRBD2 matching 8 bases. CDR3 length equals 15 residues. The junction had 4 bases not matched to a gene; V was cut back by 5 bases and J by 2 bases. The germline CDR1 and CDR2 sequences are SEHNR and FQNEAQ (reference sequence).

The rearrangement joins TRBV29-1 to TRBJ2-5; TRBD2 might be the D (6 bases). There are 14 residues in the CDR3. The germline V gene encodes CDR1 SQVTM and CDR2 ANQGSEA. Trimming pared 7 bases from V and 5 bases from J, leaving 20 bases between. This CDR3 is CSAPGGPGTETQYF. The DNA of the CDR3 is TGCAGCGCCCCAGGAGGGCCCGGTACTGAGACCCAGTACTTC.

The rearrangement joins TRBV7-9 to TRBJ1-5, with 11 bases fitting TRBD1. After removal of 5 bases from V and 3 bases from J, the junction contained 6 bases not matched to a gene. Germline-derived CDR1 and CDR2 are SEHNR and FQNEAQ (reference sequence). This CDR3 comprises 16 residues. Here the CDR3 reads CASSPGQGAYNQPQHF. CDR3 nucleotides: TGTGCCAGCAGCCCAGGACAGGGGGCGTACAATCAGCCCCAGCATTTT.

The chain couples TRBV3-1 (or the pseudogene TRBV3-2) to TRBJ2-1, with D perhaps TRBD2 (5 bases). Germline V CDR1 and CDR2: LGHDT, YNNKEL (reference sequence). The CDR3 runs to 16 residues. Trimming removed 0 bases from V and 0 bases from J, with 9 bases in between. The CDR3 DNA reads TGTGCCAGCAGCCAAGACCTGGGAGTCTCCTACAATGAGCAGTTCTTC. Its protein is CASSQDLGVSYNEQFF.

Only one count was recorded for this clone. This chain joins TRBV10-3 and TRBJ2-1; 13 bases line up with TRBD2. This CDR3 is built from 17 residues. Germline lookup yields CDR1 ENHRY and CDR2 SYGVKD. V dropped 3 bases and J dropped 9; count of bases not matched to a gene: 11. CDR3 DNA: TGTGCCATCAGTGACCAATCACTAGCGGGAGGGTTAGGTGAGCAGTTCTTC. Translated: CAISDQSLAGGLGEQFF.

The chain employs TRBV5-8 and TRBJ1-1; D may be TRBD1 (6 bases). This CDR3 contains 16 residues. CDR1 and CDR2 from the germline V gene are SGHTS and YDEGEE. V lost 4 bases, J lost 4 bases, and 20 bases lay in between. Written as DNA, the CDR3 is TGTGCCAGCAGCCCACAGAAACACCAGGGGCCCACTGAAGCTTTCTTT. Translated, it gives CASSPQKHQGPTEAFF.

The table lists this clone with a count of one. The CDR3 is CASGLHPQETQNTEAFF. Here the CDR3 DNA reads TGTGCTAGTGGTTTGCACCCACAGGAGACGCAAAACACTGAAGCTTTCTTT. The gene calls are TRBV12-5 and TRBJ1-1; TRBD1 is a possible D gene (5 bases). Trimming removed 2 bases from V and 2 bases from J, with 18 bases in between. The CDR3 runs to 17 residues. CDR1 and CDR2 (germline): LGHNT, FRNRAP.

The V gene is TRBV7-6, the J gene TRBJ1-3; tentatively, D is TRBD1 (6 bases). This CDR3 comprises 14 residues. Trimming stripped 3 bases from V and 8 bases from J, with 14 bases between. Germline V gives CDR1 SGHVS, CDR2 FNYEAQ. As DNA, the CDR3 is TGTGCCAGCAGCTTCTCCATGGGGGCGGACACCATATATTTT. Its protein product is CASSFSMGADTIYF.

This clone was seen once. The chain joins TRBV29-1 to TRBJ2-7; 9 bases align to TRBD1. Germline values: CDR1 SQVTM, CDR2 ANQGSEA. J lost 7 bases, V lost 7 bases, and 8 bases had no gene match. The CDR3 length is 12 residues. The CDR3 DNA follows: TGCAGCGCTTGGGACAGGGCTGGAGAGCAGTACTTC. This sequence encodes CSAWDRAGEQYF.